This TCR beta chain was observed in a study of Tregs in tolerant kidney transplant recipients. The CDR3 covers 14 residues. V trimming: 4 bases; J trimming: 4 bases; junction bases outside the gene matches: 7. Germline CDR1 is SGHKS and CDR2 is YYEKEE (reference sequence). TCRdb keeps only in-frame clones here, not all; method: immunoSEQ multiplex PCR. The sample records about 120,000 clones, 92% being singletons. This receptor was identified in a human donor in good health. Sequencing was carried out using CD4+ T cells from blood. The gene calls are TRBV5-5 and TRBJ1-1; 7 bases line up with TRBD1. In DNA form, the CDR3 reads TGTGCCAGCAGCATTATCCGGGACAGCACTGAAGCTTTCTTT. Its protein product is CASSIIRDSTEAFF.